This T cell receptor (beta chain) was obtained from a study of beta chain features in type 1 diabetes (dated by TCRdb to 2016 to 2019). Background on the whole study: Patients and healthy donors did not differ in mean age, gender distribution, total cell number or subset yield. A total of roughly 98,000,000 sorted cells were examined across all samples, and RNA yield correlated strongly with the number of cells per subset. In the study, TCRB repertoires of sorted circulating CD4+ T cell subsets from recently diagnosed type 1 diabetes patients were compared with those of matched healthy donors. Regulatory and stem cell-like memory subsets were obtained from only 8 patients and roughly 8 healthy donors, while naive and central memory subsets were obtained from all 30 or so donors.

This clone was seen more than once but under ten times. What this receptor recognizes is not known. Nothing much larger sits one base from this clone, and base qualities are not available. Each donor gave one peripheral blood draw, around 0.12 L on average, collected into heparinised tubes. Naive, central memory, regulatory and stem cell-like memory CD4+ T cells were sorted on a BD FACSAria II using a panel including CD45RO, CCR7, CD25, CD127, CD95 and CD27. All sorted populations exceeded 98% purity. PBMCs were isolated immediately by Lymphoprep density gradient centrifugation and stained directly without culture. So that batch effects would be minimized, each experiment stained and sorted samples in pairs, pairing one healthy donor with one patient. Overall results and qualifications from the work: Only small numbers of individuals were included in the HLA sub-analyses, which left unresolved whether HLA type had any influence on TCRB rearrangement. Shorter templates might have been favored by PCR, but patient and control samples were amplified and corrected together, so both groups would have been affected equally by any skew. Sequencing cDNA rather than genomic DNA could over-represent highly expressing activated cells, although activation and CD3 levels did not differ between groups. Naive, central memory and regulatory TCRB repertoires appeared more similar among patients than among healthy donors. A moderate but significant shortening of TCRB CDR3 length was observed in type 1 diabetes patients in all four CD4+ subsets. At VDJ recombination sites, type 1 diabetes patients had fewer insertions and more deleted nucleotides, which implies abnormalities in thymic rearrangement.

All of the isolated RNA was reverse transcribed with the High Capacity cDNA Reverse Transcription Kit, so expressed TCRB transcripts were sequenced. Deep immunoSEQ sequencing was applied to naive, central memory and regulatory T cell samples, giving an average of approximately 3.8 million total reads per sample. Sorted cells were lysed in RLT buffer, and RNA was extracted using DNase-treated RNeasy Micro or Mini kits according to cell number. Each cell subset was processed on its own to prevent cross-contamination, while patient and healthy donor samples were processed together. TCRB sequences were amplified from cDNA with the immunoSEQ multiplex PCR, producing 87-bp fragments spanning the CDR3 region. The amplicons were sequenced using the Illumina HiSeq platform. The paper's processing steps were these. Synthetic template baselines were used to correct PCR bias computationally, reads within Hamming distance 2 were collapsed, and singletons that could not be merged were discarded. Reads were aligned against IMGT so that V, D and J genes, CDR3 length and insertions or deletions at six rearrangement sites could be assigned. Within each subset, clonotype counts were normalized to sorted cell number, and only after that were true diversity and Gini coefficients computed with the tcR R package. The overlap coefficient, calculated on TCRB nucleotide sequences, was used to quantify repertoire sharing. Out-of-frame TCRB sequences from naive cells were analyzed to stand in for the pre-selection repertoire. TCRdb limited this immuneACCESS table to in-frame rearrangements with V and J called. A share of clones is missing; checked studies link under half to unresolved V genes, and the rest is unexplained. Clonal size and the V and J genes are those of that table, whereas D and trimming came from the DNA. The sample data list 900,000 or so clones, and 15% to 20% of these were observed just once. The ten top clones hold roughly 0.025% of the sample.

Sequencing was done on a sample of naive CD4+ T cells from blood. The cell subset or site tag for this specimen amounts to: true naive CD4+ T cells. This TCR was recovered from a woman aged 18-29 years in good health.

CDR3 protein: CASSQDPSGSVIYEQYF. The nucleotide sequence reads as follows: TGCGCCAGCAGCCAAGACCCTAGCGGGAGTGTTATCTACGAGCAGTACTTC. The chain was built from TRBV4-3 and TRBJ2-7; the central 10 bases match TRBD2. Trimming accounts for 0 bases at V and 3 bases at J, while the number of junction bases matched to no gene is 8. The germline V gene specifies LGHNA as CDR1 and YSLEER as CDR2. Including cysteine and phenylalanine, the CDR3 has 17 amino acids. The read is trimmed to its CDR3 DNA, 51 bases read in frame from base 1.